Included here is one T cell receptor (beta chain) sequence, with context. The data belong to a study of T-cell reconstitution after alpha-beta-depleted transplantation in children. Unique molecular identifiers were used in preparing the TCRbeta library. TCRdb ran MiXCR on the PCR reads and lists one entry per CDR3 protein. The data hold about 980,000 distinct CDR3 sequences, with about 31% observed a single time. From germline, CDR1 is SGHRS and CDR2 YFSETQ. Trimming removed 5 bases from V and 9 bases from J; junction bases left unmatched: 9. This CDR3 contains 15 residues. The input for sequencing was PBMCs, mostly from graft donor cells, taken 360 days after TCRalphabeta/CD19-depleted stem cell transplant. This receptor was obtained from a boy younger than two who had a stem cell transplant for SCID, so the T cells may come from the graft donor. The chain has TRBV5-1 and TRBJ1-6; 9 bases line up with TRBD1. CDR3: CASRPGQGVSSPLHF. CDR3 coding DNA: TGCGCCAGCAGACCGGGACAGGGTGTTTCTTCACCCCTCCACTTT.